This T cell receptor beta chain was sequenced during a study of T cells in Graves' hyperthyroidism and ophthalmopathy. The wider study: It was at initial diagnosis, before any treatment, that peripheral blood was collected.

TCR beta CDR3 regions were amplified from RNA transcripts. An initial round of RT-PCR targeting the TCR CDR3 relied on the HTBI primer set. TCRdb re-analysed the multiplex PCR reads in MiXCR, keeping a single row per CDR3 protein. The data show under 400,000 distinct CDR3 sequences, with about 15% seen just once and 8% to 13% held by the top ten. This clonotype was found many times. V lost 5 bases, J lost 4 bases, and 3 bases stayed unmatched. CDR1 and CDR2 from the germline V gene are SGHTA and FQGTGA. The CDR3 covers 14 residues. If no ophthalmopathy progression occurred within 18 months, Graves' hyperthyroidism was stable. The study left out patients who had uncontrolled infection, other autoimmune disease, pregnancy or lactation.

The TCR originated in a woman aged 60-75 years with Graves' hyperthyroidism. V gene TRBV7-3 combines with J gene TRBJ2-1; TRBD2 agrees at 9 bases. Sample: blood. The CDR3 DNA reads TGTGCCAGCAGCCCTAGCGGGGCGTACAATGAGCAGTTCTTC. It codes for CASSPSGAYNEQFF.